A selection of T cell receptor beta chains follows, all from one sample in a study of early T cells in non-severe SARS-CoV-2 infection. MiXCR, applied by TCRdb to the 5' RACE reads, yields one record per CDR3 protein. The profile shows tens of thousands of distinct CDR3 sequences, around 12% of them singletons. The specimen was whole blood. The receptors here all came from an adult who was a healthcare worker with PCR-confirmed SARS-CoV-2 infection or an uninfected control (not recorded which). Each CDR3 is given with its conserved first and last residue. The order of the fields is V gene, D gene, clone size, J gene, CDR3 DNA, CDR3 protein. The D gene is left open where the match is weak. The listing skips clone size in some rows; elsewhere it reads once, few, many or a size class.

v_gene: TRBV7-9
d_gene: -
abundance: few
j_gene: TRBJ2-7
CDR3nt: TGTGCCAGCAGCTTAATAGCAGGCTACTACGAGCAGTACTTC
CDR3aa: CASSLIAGYYEQYF

v_gene: TRBV5-1
d_gene: TRBD2
abundance: -
j_gene: TRBJ2-1
CDR3nt: TGCGCCAGCAGCACCTACTCTACCGGGACTAGCGGCAATGAGCAGTTCTTC
CDR3aa: CASSTYSTGTSGNEQFF

v_gene: TRBV11-2
d_gene: -
abundance: many
j_gene: TRBJ1-4
CDR3nt: TGTGCCAGCAGCTTTGGATTCGGAACTAATGAAAAACTGTTTTTT
CDR3aa: CASSFGFGTNEKLFF

v_gene: TRBV7-3
d_gene: -
abundance: few
j_gene: TRBJ1-2
CDR3nt: TGTGCCAGCAGCTTATGCTATGGCTACACCTTC
CDR3aa: CASSLCYGYTF

v_gene: TRBV14
d_gene: -
abundance: -
j_gene: TRBJ1-5
CDR3nt: TGTGCCAGCAGCCAGGGGGGCACAGGGCGCAATCAGCCCCAGCATTTT
CDR3aa: CASSQGGTGRNQPQHF

v_gene: TRBV20-1
d_gene: TRBD1
abundance: few
j_gene: TRBJ1-1
CDR3nt: TGCAGTGCTAGAGATGGACAGGGATGGACTGAAGCTTTCTTT
CDR3aa: CSARDGQGWTEAFF

v_gene: TRBV6-1
d_gene: TRBD2
abundance: -
j_gene: TRBJ2-7
CDR3nt: TGTGCCGGGGGGGGGATCGAGCAGTACTTC
CDR3aa: CAGGGIEQYF

v_gene: TRBV21-1
d_gene: -
abundance: few
j_gene: TRBJ2-7
CDR3nt: TGTGCCAGCAGCAGAGAGCGGGGACATAAAGTCTACGAGCAGTACTTC
CDR3aa: CASSRERGHKVYEQYF

v_gene: TRBV29-1
d_gene: -
abundance: many
j_gene: TRBJ2-7
CDR3nt: TGCAGCGTTAAGGTGGGGGTTTACGAGCAGTACTTC
CDR3aa: CSVKVGVYEQYF

v_gene: TRBV3-1
d_gene: -
abundance: few
j_gene: TRBJ1-5
CDR3nt: TGTGCCAGCAGCCAGACCCCCGGGGTGGGGCCCCAGCATTTT
CDR3aa: CASSQTPGVGPQHF

v_gene: TRBV2
d_gene: TRBD1
abundance: many
j_gene: TRBJ2-5
CDR3nt: TGTGCCAGCAGGCTCAGGGGGGAGACCCAGTACTTC
CDR3aa: CASRLRGETQYF

v_gene: TRBV20-1
d_gene: -
abundance: many
j_gene: TRBJ1-5
CDR3nt: TGCAGTGCTACCGGGCTGGGCAATCAGCCCCAGCATTTT
CDR3aa: CSATGLGNQPQHF

v_gene: TRBV6-5
d_gene: -
abundance: -
j_gene: TRBJ2-5
CDR3nt: TGTGCCAGCAGTTACGGTCCGTTCCAAGAGACCCAGTACTTC
CDR3aa: CASSYGPFQETQYF

v_gene: TRBV6-2/TRBV6-3
d_gene: TRBD1
abundance: many
j_gene: TRBJ2-2
CDR3nt: TGTGCCAGCAGTTACTCGAGGGGGCACGACACCGGGGAGCTGTTTTTT
CDR3aa: CASSYSRGHDTGELFF

v_gene: TRBV12-3/TRBV12-4
d_gene: -
abundance: many
j_gene: TRBJ2-3
CDR3nt: TGTGCCAGCAGTTTAGGGCGGGGCACAGATACGCAGTATTTT
CDR3aa: CASSLGRGTDTQYF

v_gene: TRBV7-2
d_gene: -
abundance: many
j_gene: TRBJ1-2
CDR3nt: TGTGCCAGCAGCCCTAGAATCATGATCAGAGGCTACACCTTC
CDR3aa: CASSPRIMIRGYTF

v_gene: TRBV7-8
d_gene: -
abundance: many
j_gene: TRBJ2-7
CDR3nt: TGTGCCAGCAGCCACAGGGAAGTGCTCGGCGAGCAGTACTTC
CDR3aa: CASSHREVLGEQYF

v_gene: TRBV30
d_gene: TRBD2
abundance: many
j_gene: TRBJ2-7
CDR3nt: TGTGCCTGGAGAACTGCGGGAGGGCGATACGAGCAGTACTTC
CDR3aa: CAWRTAGGRYEQYF

v_gene: TRBV28
d_gene: TRBD1
abundance: few
j_gene: TRBJ1-1
CDR3nt: TGTGCCAGCAGTTTATGGGCAGGGGGCGACACTGAAGCTTTCTTT
CDR3aa: CASSLWAGGDTEAFF

v_gene: TRBV4-1
d_gene: -
abundance: many
j_gene: TRBJ2-4
CDR3nt: TGCGCCAGCAGCCCCCGCGGAGGTTTCATAGCCAAAAACATTCAGTACTTC
CDR3aa: CASSPRGGFIAKNIQYF

v_gene: TRBV5-5
d_gene: TRBD1
abundance: -
j_gene: TRBJ2-3
CDR3nt: TGTGCCAGCAGCTTGGGACCCACAGGGGCCGGCACAGATACGCAGTATTTT
CDR3aa: CASSLGPTGAGTDTQYF

v_gene: TRBV12-3/TRBV12-4
d_gene: TRBD1
abundance: many
j_gene: TRBJ2-7
CDR3nt: TGTGCCAGCAGTTTCTTGCCCCGGACAGGGGGGGAGCAGTACTTC
CDR3aa: CASSFLPRTGGEQYF

v_gene: TRBV6-1
d_gene: TRBD1
abundance: few
j_gene: TRBJ2-7
CDR3nt: TGTGCCAGCAGTGAAAGGGGACAGCTTTCCCCTAAACCCGGCGAGCAGTACTTC
CDR3aa: CASSERGQLSPKPGEQYF

v_gene: TRBV4-1
d_gene: -
abundance: few
j_gene: TRBJ2-7
CDR3nt: TGCGCCAGCAGCCAAGATGAATTGTGGGAGCAGTACTTC
CDR3aa: CASSQDELWEQYF

v_gene: TRBV30
d_gene: -
abundance: -
j_gene: TRBJ1-2
CDR3nt: TGTGCCTGGAGTGTCTCACTTAACTATGGCTACACCTTC
CDR3aa: CAWSVSLNYGYTF

v_gene: TRBV4-2
d_gene: -
abundance: many
j_gene: TRBJ2-3
CDR3nt: TGTGCCAGCAGCCAAGAAGGGGCTACCACAGATACGCAGTATTTT
CDR3aa: CASSQEGATTDTQYF

v_gene: TRBV7-2
d_gene: TRBD2
abundance: few
j_gene: TRBJ2-1
CDR3nt: TGTGCCAGCAGCTCGGGGACTAGAGTATCTGAGCAGTTCTTC
CDR3aa: CASSSGTRVSEQFF

v_gene: TRBV5-1
d_gene: TRBD1
abundance: -
j_gene: TRBJ1-1
CDR3nt: TGCGCCAGCAGCTTGGACAGGGGAGAGGCTTTCTTT
CDR3aa: CASSLDRGEAFF

v_gene: TRBV20-1
d_gene: -
abundance: few
j_gene: TRBJ1-1
CDR3nt: TGCAGTGCTAGAGATCGGCCTCCGTTGAACACTGAAGCTTTCTTT
CDR3aa: CSARDRPPLNTEAFF

v_gene: TRBV2
d_gene: -
abundance: -
j_gene: TRBJ2-3
CDR3nt: TGTGCCAGCAGTGAAACCCGCCCTAGCACAGATACGCAGTATTTT
CDR3aa: CASSETRPSTDTQYF

v_gene: TRBV12-3/TRBV12-4
d_gene: -
abundance: many
j_gene: TRBJ1-1
CDR3nt: TGTGCCAGCAGTCGACAAGGGGTAAACACTGAAGCTTTCTTT
CDR3aa: CASSRQGVNTEAFF

v_gene: TRBV7-9
d_gene: TRBD1
abundance: many
j_gene: TRBJ1-1
CDR3nt: TGTGCCAGCAGCCCGCAGGACAGGGTGAACACTGAAGCTTTCTTT
CDR3aa: CASSPQDRVNTEAFF

v_gene: TRBV20-1
d_gene: TRBD2
abundance: few
j_gene: TRBJ2-5
CDR3nt: TGCAGTGCTGCCAGCGGGGGACCCCAAGAGACCCAGTACTTC
CDR3aa: CSAASGGPQETQYF

v_gene: TRBV18
d_gene: -
abundance: -
j_gene: TRBJ1-1
CDR3nt: TGTGCCAGCTCACCTGACGTAAGCACTGAAGCTTTCTTT
CDR3aa: CASSPDVSTEAFF

v_gene: TRBV19
d_gene: -
abundance: few
j_gene: TRBJ1-1
CDR3nt: TGTGCCAGTAGTCTCAGTCGCACCACTGAAGCTTTCTTT
CDR3aa: CASSLSRTTEAFF

v_gene: TRBV18
d_gene: -
abundance: many
j_gene: TRBJ1-3
CDR3nt: TGTGCCAGCTCACCACCGACAGCCTCCTTCTTCGGAAACACCATATATTTT
CDR3aa: CASSPPTASFFGNTIYF

v_gene: TRBV12-3/TRBV12-4
d_gene: TRBD2
abundance: -
j_gene: TRBJ2-3
CDR3nt: TGTGCCAGCAGTTTAGCTTTAGGTGCTAGCGGGATAGGTACAGATACGCAGTATTTT
CDR3aa: CASSLALGASGIGTDTQYF

v_gene: TRBV3-1
d_gene: TRBD2
abundance: many
j_gene: TRBJ2-2
CDR3nt: TGTGCCAGCAGCCCGAAGACTAGCGGGGGATTAACCGGGGAGCTGTTTTTT
CDR3aa: CASSPKTSGGLTGELFF